These T cell receptor beta chains were read from a single sample in a study of low-dose radiotherapy and immunotherapy resistance in tumors. TCRdb independently ran MiXCR on the reads; one entry per CDR3 protein. The sample contains roughly 100,000 distinct CDR3 sequences, 20% to 25% of which appear only once. The sequences come from PBMCs, collected after low-dose radiotherapy plus immunotherapy. These receptors originate from a female donor with ovarian cancer. The CDR3 runs from the conserved cysteine through the conserved F or W. The order of the fields is V gene, D gene, clone size, J gene, CDR3 protein, CDR3 DNA. A D gene is named only where the DNA matches it firmly. Only some rows state a clone size, as once, few, many or a class for expanded clones.

>TRBV10-3|-|many|TRBJ2-3
CAISESVRGSTDTQYF
TGTGCCATCAGTGAGTCTGTTAGGGGGAGCACAGATACGCAGTATTTT
>TRBV4-1|TRBD1|many|TRBJ1-5
CASSQVGTGRIISSNQPQHF
TGCGCCAGCAGCCAAGTCGGGACAGGGCGGATAATAAGTAGCAATCAGCCCCAGCATTTT
>TRBV7-3|-|many|TRBJ2-1
CASSLTGGGSRGEQFF
TGTGCCAGCAGCTTAACCGGGGGCGGGAGTAGGGGTGAGCAGTTCTTC
>TRBV5-1|TRBD2|many|TRBJ2-1
CASSTTGTSGHEQFF
TGCGCCAGCAGCACAACCGGGACTAGCGGGCATGAGCAGTTCTTC
>TRBV9|TRBD1|-|TRBJ2-1
CASSAPQGASYNEQFF
TGTGCCAGCAGCGCTCCGCAGGGGGCGTCCTACAATGAGCAGTTCTTC
>TRBV6-6|TRBD1|many|TRBJ1-4
CASSQHTDRLDGEKLFF
TGTGCCAGCAGTCAACATACGGACAGGCTGGACGGTGAAAAACTGTTTTTT
>TRBV5-1|TRBD1|many|TRBJ2-5
CASSWGTGGQETQYF
TGCGCCAGCAGCTGGGGCACAGGGGGCCAAGAGACCCAGTACTTC
>TRBV2|-|few|TRBJ1-5
CASKDQGTQPQHF
TGTGCCAGCAAAGATCAGGGAACTCAGCCCCAGCATTTT
>TRBV5-3|-|-|TRBJ1-5
CASSLDSWGNQPQHF
TGTGCCAGCAGCTTGGATAGTTGGGGCAATCAGCCCCAGCATTTT
>TRBV6-8|-|-|TRBJ1-5
CASTPRPGYQPQHF
TGTGCCAGCACCCCCCGTCCGGGGTATCAGCCCCAGCATTTT
>TRBV9|-|many|TRBJ2-2
CASSPLYGELFF
TGTGCCAGCAGCCCCCTTTATGGGGAGCTGTTTTTT
>TRBV5-6|-|few|TRBJ2-7
CASSMAPAATYEQYF
TGTGCCAGCAGCATGGCGCCAGCGGCCACCTACGAGCAGTACTTC
>TRBV12-3/TRBV12-4|-|-|TRBJ2-2
CASSSRQYTGELFF
TGTGCCAGCAGTTCCCGACAATACACCGGGGAGCTGTTTTTT
>TRBV19|-|many|TRBJ1-6
CASSSASSYNSPLHF
TGTGCCAGTAGCTCCGCCAGCTCCTATAATTCACCCCTCCACTTT
>TRBV7-9|-|many|TRBJ1-1
CASSPTGMNTEAFF
TGTGCCAGCAGCCCCACAGGGATGAACACTGAAGCTTTCTTT
>TRBV12-5|-|-|TRBJ1-2
CASGLPGRYGYTF
TGTGCTAGTGGTTTGCCAGGGCGCTATGGCTACACCTTC
>TRBV12-3/TRBV12-4|-|many|TRBJ2-3
CASSLMAGSDTQYF
TGTGCCAGCAGTTTAATGGCGGGATCAGATACGCAGTATTTT
>TRBV27|-|many|TRBJ2-3
CASSLWGVKADTQYF
TGTGCCAGCAGTTTATGGGGCGTTAAGGCAGATACGCAGTATTTT
>TRBV11-2|TRBD2|many|TRBJ2-3
CASSLVSLYGGSRGDTQYF
TGTGCCAGCAGCTTAGTGTCCCTCTACGGCGGGAGTCGAGGAGATACGCAGTATTTT
>TRBV28|-|many|TRBJ2-1
CASRPTGTYNEQFF
TGTGCCAGCAGGCCTACTGGGACTTACAATGAGCAGTTCTTC
>TRBV7-9|-|many|TRBJ2-7
CASSLDSLPYEQYF
TGTGCCAGCAGCCTTGACAGCCTCCCCTACGAGCAGTACTTC
>TRBV21-1|-|few|TRBJ2-3
CASSKTGAGTSGNGTDTQYF
TGTGCCAGCAGCAAGACCGGGGCCGGGACTAGCGGGAACGGGACAGATACGCAGTATTTT
>TRBV5-1|TRBD2|many|TRBJ2-7
CASSLAGTSGEESYF
TGCGCCAGCAGCTTGGCTGGGACTAGCGGGGAGGAATCGTACTTC
>TRBV2|TRBD2|many|TRBJ2-1
CASSVKREKINEQFF
TGTGCCAGCAGTGTCAAGCGGGAGAAGATCAATGAGCAGTTCTTC
>TRBV19|TRBD2|many|TRBJ2-5
CASSISPAGALQETQYF
TGTGCCAGTAGTATAAGTCCAGCGGGGGCCCTCCAAGAGACCCAGTACTTC
>TRBV18|-|many|TRBJ2-3
CASSPKFEGPTDTQYF
TGTGCCAGCTCACCAAAATTCGAGGGCCCCACAGATACGCAGTATTTT
>TRBV12-3/TRBV12-4|-|many|TRBJ1-5
CASSSSSMGQPQHF
TGTGCCAGCAGTTCCTCATCTATGGGTCAGCCCCAGCATTTT
>TRBV7-2|TRBD2|few|TRBJ2-5
CASSLSISGGAQETQYF
TGTGCCAGCAGCTTATCAATAAGCGGGGGGGCCCAAGAGACCCAGTACTTC
>TRBV27|TRBD1|many|TRBJ1-2
CASTSGQGVNYGYTF
TGTGCCAGCACCTCGGGACAGGGGGTGAACTATGGCTACACCTTC
>TRBV28|-|many|TRBJ1-2
CASSVPLRVYTF
TGTGCCAGCAGTGTCCCACTACGGGTCTACACCTTC
>TRBV28|TRBD2|few|TRBJ2-7
CASTLAGGPAEQYF
TGTGCCAGCACACTAGCGGGGGGGCCTGCCGAGCAGTACTTC
>TRBV6-2/TRBV6-3|TRBD1|many|TRBJ2-3
CASRDRTGPTDTQYF
TGTGCCAGTAGAGACCGGACAGGTCCCACAGATACGCAGTATTTT
>TRBV15|-|many|TRBJ2-3
CATSRDGPFSTDTQYF
TGTGCCACCAGCAGAGATGGGCCCTTTAGCACAGATACGCAGTATTTT
>TRBV28|TRBD1|many|TRBJ1-2
CASSWDRAYVGYTF
TGTGCCAGCAGTTGGGACAGGGCTTATGTTGGCTACACCTTC
>TRBV28|-|many|TRBJ2-5
CASRYSGNRETQYF
TGTGCCAGCAGATACTCAGGGAATCGAGAGACCCAGTACTTC
>TRBV19|-|-|TRBJ2-7
CASSAVGTRSYEQYF
TGTGCCAGTAGTGCCGTCGGGACCCGCTCCTACGAGCAGTACTTC
>TRBV6-8|-|few|TRBJ1-2
CASSYTGLMVNGYTF
TGTGCCAGCAGTTACACAGGGCTGATGGTGAACGGCTACACCTTC
>TRBV4-2|-|many|TRBJ2-5
CASSQDWASSKETQYF
TGTGCCAGCAGCCAAGATTGGGCCAGCTCAAAAGAGACCCAGTACTTC
>TRBV19|-|many|TRBJ1-2
CASSIRSNYGYTF
TGTGCCAGTAGTATACGCAGCAACTATGGCTACACCTTC
>TRBV3-1|-|many|TRBJ2-4
CASSQEWGANIQYF
TGTGCCAGCAGCCAAGAATGGGGGGCCAACATTCAGTACTTC
>TRBV7-2|-|-|TRBJ2-2
CASSGAANTGELFF
TGTGCCAGCAGCGGAGCAGCGAACACCGGGGAGCTGTTTTTT
>TRBV29-1|TRBD2|-|TRBJ2-7
CSVAGLAGAEQYF
TGCAGCGTTGCGGGACTAGCGGGAGCCGAGCAGTACTTC
>TRBV7-3|TRBD2|-|TRBJ2-5
CASRVTGLANQETQYF
TGTGCCAGCAGGGTGACGGGACTAGCTAACCAAGAGACCCAGTACTTC
>TRBV7-9|-|many|TRBJ1-3
CASSLGGSGNTIYF
TGTGCCAGCAGCTTAGGGGGCTCTGGAAACACCATATATTTT
>TRBV12-3/TRBV12-4|-|once|TRBJ1-2
CASSLDGRANYGYTF
TGTGCCAGCAGTTTAGACGGGAGAGCTAACTATGGCTACACCTTC
>TRBV4-2|-|many|TRBJ2-5
CASSQGAGTDNGETQYF
TGTGCCAGCAGCCAAGGCGCAGGAACAGACAACGGAGAGACCCAGTACTTC
>TRBV20-1|TRBD1|few|TRBJ2-7
CSAPTGQGNYEQYF
TGCAGTGCCCCTACGGGACAGGGCAACTACGAGCAGTACTTC
>TRBV20-1|TRBD1|many|TRBJ2-7
CSARDRGSPYEQYF
TGCAGTGCTAGGGACAGGGGGTCTCCCTACGAGCAGTACTTC
>TRBV27|-|many|TRBJ2-7
CASSFGVSYEQYF
TGTGCCAGCAGCTTCGGGGTTTCCTACGAGCAGTACTTC
>TRBV12-3/TRBV12-4|-|many|TRBJ2-7
CASSLSSDGSYEQYF
TGTGCCAGCAGTCTTAGCTCCGACGGTTCCTACGAGCAGTACTTC
>TRBV19|TRBD1|many|TRBJ1-3
CASSTLTGSGNTIYF
TGTGCCAGTAGTACCCTGACAGGGTCTGGAAACACCATATATTTT
>TRBV7-6|-|many|TRBJ2-7
CASSLKGAPSSYEQYF
TGTGCCAGCAGCTTAAAAGGGGCCCCTAGCTCCTACGAGCAGTACTTC
>TRBV27|TRBD1|many|TRBJ1-1
CASRDQGVNTEAFF
TGTGCCAGCAGGGACCAGGGGGTGAACACTGAAGCTTTCTTT
>TRBV29-1|TRBD1|many|TRBJ2-7
CSVKPGQGVYEQYF
TGCAGCGTGAAACCGGGACAGGGGGTCTACGAGCAGTACTTC
>TRBV23-1|-|-|TRBJ1-5
CASSHPVGQSKQPQHF
TGCGCCAGCAGTCACCCTGTCGGACAAAGTAAACAGCCCCAGCATTTT